This T cell receptor (beta chain) derives from a study of T cell responses to AZD1222 COVID-19 vaccine. Study observations and caveats: Regions 160-218 and 743-854 held dominance among vaccine-associated CD4 TCRs, which spanned spike. Among the donors, most were white British and more were female, and clonal diversity was possibly underestimated. Seropositive AZD1222 recipients at baseline numbered only five or six. Epitopes outside B.1.351 and B.1.1.7 mutated regions reportedly drew nearly half of spike TCRs.

The V end was cut by 2 bases, the J end by 5 bases, with 15 bases between. This CDR3 comprises 15 residues. Germline V gene lookup returns CDR1 MDHEN and CDR2 SYDVKM. This clone was detected once. Its antigen is as yet unknown. Assay used: immunoSEQ multiplex PCR; TCRdb lists only in-frame clones, some missing. In the table there are over 100,000 clones, nearly 90% of which are singletons. Sample: peripheral blood, taken on day 0 of AZD1222 vaccination. This chain links TRBV28 with TRBJ1-1; D possibly corresponds to TRBD1 (6 bases). The TCR sequence derives from an adult in good health. In DNA form, the CDR3 reads TGTGCCAGCAGTTTACCCGGGGTGGGGGCAACTGAAGCTTTCTTT. Protein product: CASSLPGVGATEAFF.